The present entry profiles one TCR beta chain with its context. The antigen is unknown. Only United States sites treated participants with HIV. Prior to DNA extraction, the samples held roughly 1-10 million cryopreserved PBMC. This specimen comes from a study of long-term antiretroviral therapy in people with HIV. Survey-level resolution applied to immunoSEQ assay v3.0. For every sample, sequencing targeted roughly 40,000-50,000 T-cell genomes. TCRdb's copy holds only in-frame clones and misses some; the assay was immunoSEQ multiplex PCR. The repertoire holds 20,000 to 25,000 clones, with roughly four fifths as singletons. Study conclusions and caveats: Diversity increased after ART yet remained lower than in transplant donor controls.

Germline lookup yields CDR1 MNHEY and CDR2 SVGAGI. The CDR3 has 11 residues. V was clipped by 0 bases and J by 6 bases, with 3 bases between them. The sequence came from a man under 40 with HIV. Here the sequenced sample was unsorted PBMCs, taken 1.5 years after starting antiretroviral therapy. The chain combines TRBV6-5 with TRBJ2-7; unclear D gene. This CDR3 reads CASSYSAEQYF. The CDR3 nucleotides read TGTGCCAGCAGTTACTCGGCCGAGCAGTACTTC.